A single sample gave rise to the 31 T cell receptor beta chains below, sequenced in a study of brain T cells in children with intractable seizures. The sequenced cases were selected for having the highest brain T cell transcript signatures. Measured with immunoSEQ multiplex PCR; TCRdb has only the in-frame clones, and not every one. The table records a few thousand clones, about 90% of them present only once. The input for sequencing was resected brain tissue, taken at surgery. These receptor sequences come from a boy less than two years old with focal cortical dysplasia and intractable seizures.

This chain joins TRBV5-4 and TRBJ2-2; TRBD1 aligns across 8 bases. There are 15 residues in the CDR3. Germline V gene lookup returns CDR1 SGHNT and CDR2 YYREEE (reference sequence). Losses at the gene ends were 0 bases for V and 7 bases for J; bases not matched to a gene: 5. The CDR3, as DNA: TGTGCCAGCAGCTTGGCGGACAGGGAGGTCGGGGAGCTGTTTTTT. Amino acid sequence: CASSLADREVGELFF. The full variable domain, rest sourced from reference TRBV5-4 and TRBJ2-2, is ETGVTQSPTHLIKTRGQQVTLRCSSQSGHNTVSWYQQALGQGPQFIFQYYREEENGRGNFPPRFSGLQFPNYSSELNVNALELDDSALYLCASSLADREVGELFFGEGSRLTVL.

The chain couples TRBV10-3 to TRBJ2-7, with 8 bases that match TRBD1. CDR1 is ENHRY, CDR2 SYGVKD, per germline. CDR3 length: 14 residues. Trimming took 3 bases from V and 1 from J; bases not matched to a gene: 2. CDR3 nucleotides: TGTGCCATCAGTGATGGGACAGGATCCTACGAGCAGTACTTC. Protein sequence: CAISDGTGSYEQYF.

V gene TRBV29-1 combines with J gene TRBJ2-4, with D unresolved. This CDR3 is built from 13 residues. Trimming removed 1 base at V and 3 bases at J, with 7 bases between. Germline CDR1 SQVTM, CDR2 ANQGSEA. The CDR3 DNA sequence: TGCAGCGTTGAAGCATCGGGCAAAAACATTCAGTACTTC. Translating it yields CSVEASGKNIQYF. The entire variable domain, with the rest obtained from reference TRBV29-1 and TRBJ2-4, is as follows: SAVISQKPSRDICQRGTSLTIQCQVDSQVTMMFWYRQQPGQSLTLIATANQGSEATYESGFVIDKFPISRPNLTFSTLTVSNMSPEDSSIYLCSVEASGKNIQYFGAGTRLSVL.

The rearrangement links TRBV28 to TRBJ2-3, with 13 bases identical to TRBD2. Germline CDR1 MDHEN, CDR2 SYDVKM. This CDR3 has 18 residues. With 5 bases clipped from V and 2 bases from J, the junction kept 10 bases outside the gene matches. The CDR3 loop reads CASSEHGGLAGVTDTQYF. The CDR3 DNA reads as TGTGCCAGCAGTGAACACGGAGGACTAGCGGGAGTCACAGATACGCAGTATTTT.

The chain is built from TRBV28 and TRBJ1-1; TRBD1 might be the D (5 bases). The V and J ends lost 3 bases and 1 base respectively, with 9 bases between them. CDR1 is MDHEN and CDR2 is SYDVKM in the germline V gene. CDR3 length equals 14 residues. CDR3 loop: CASSLGGANTEAFF. The CDR3 bases are TGTGCCAGCAGTTTGGGAGGGGCGAACACTGAAGCTTTCTTT.

This chain uses TRBV7-2 with TRBJ2-3; 9 nucleotides align to TRBD1. Germline V lookup: CDR1 SGHTA, CDR2 FQGNSA. Unmatched junction bases numbered 5, after V lost 4 bases and J lost 0 bases. This CDR3 spans 16 amino acids. CDR3 DNA: TGTGCCAGCAGCTCGGGACAGGGAAGGAGCACAGATACGCAGTATTTT. This sequence encodes CASSSGQGRSTDTQYF.

The V and J genes are TRBV11-3 and TRBJ2-5; TRBD2 matches 9 bases. Germline CDR1 SGHNT, CDR2 YENEEA. V shed 4 bases and J 5 bases; nucleotides not matched to a gene: 8. The CDR3 contains 15 residues. The CDR3 DNA is TGTGCCAGCAGCTCAGGAGCGGGAGGAAGGGAGACCCAGTACTTC. Translating gives CASSSGAGGRETQYF.

The V gene is TRBV11-1, the J gene TRBJ2-7; D not certain. With 4 bases removed from V and 3 bases from J, the gap between germline ends came to 13 bases. Looked up from germline, CDR1 is SGHAT and CDR2 is FQDESV (reference sequence). This CDR3 has 14 residues. This chain's CDR3 is CASSSAIGDYEQYF. The CDR3, as DNA: TGTGCCAGCAGCTCAGCCATTGGTGACTACGAGCAGTACTTC.

This chain uses TRBV28 with TRBJ1-4; D is possibly TRBD1 (5 bases). Germline CDR1 reads MDHEN; CDR2 reads SYDVKM. Trimming removed 4 bases from V and 1 base from J, with 10 bases in between. The CDR3 has 15 residues. CDR3 region: CASSWGQGTNEKLFF. As DNA, the CDR3 is TGTGCCAGCAGTTGGGGTCAGGGAACTAATGAAAAACTGTTTTTT.

The chain joins TRBV29-1 to TRBJ2-7, with 11 bases identical to TRBD1. V trimming: 1 base; J trimming: 3 bases; junction bases outside the gene matches: 5. The CDR3 is made up of 15 amino acids. Per the germline V gene, CDR1 is SQVTM and CDR2 is ANQGSEA. The CDR3 reads CSVEVSGTGGYEQYF. The CDR3 DNA reads TGCAGCGTTGAAGTGTCGGGGACAGGGGGCTACGAGCAGTACTTC.

The V gene is TRBV7-8, the J gene TRBJ2-1; either TRBD1 or TRBD2 may fit D (5 bases each). Trimming took off 11 bases at V and 1 base at J, with 15 bases between the two ends. CDR1 SGHVS and CDR2 FQNEAQ come from the germline V gene. The CDR3 length is 14 residues. The chain's CDR3 is CAGGVSRSYNEQFF. In nucleotides, the CDR3 is TGTGCCGGGGGTGTTTCTCGGTCCTACAATGAGCAGTTCTTC.

The J gene is TRBJ2-2, the V gene TRBV12-3 or TRBV12-4; D remains ambiguous. Trimming took off 4 bases at V and 5 bases at J, with 8 bases between the two ends. This CDR3 is built from 13 residues. The CDR3 is CASSWTPTGELFF. In DNA form, the CDR3 reads TGTGCCAGCAGTTGGACCCCGACCGGGGAGCTGTTTTTT.

This chain uses TRBV12-3 or TRBV12-4 with TRBJ2-7; D unresolved. The CDR3 is 11 residues long. Deletions cut 5 bases from V and 6 bases from J, with 8 bases between. This CDR3 is CASSRSLEQYF. Here the CDR3 DNA reads TGTGCCAGCAGTCGGTCCCTCGAGCAGTACTTC.

The J gene is TRBJ1-5, the V gene TRBV6-5; 7 bases match TRBD1. This CDR3 region has 15 residues. V lost 7 bases, J lost 4 bases, and 10 bases stayed unmatched. Germline CDR1 MNHEY, CDR2 SVGAGI. CDR3 bases: TGTGCCAGCATTCCGGGACAGTGGGGAAATCAGCCCCAGCATTTT. Its protein product is CASIPGQWGNQPQHF.

This chain links TRBV19 with TRBJ2-1; D gene ambiguous. The V gene's germline CDR1 is LNHDA and CDR2 SQIVND (reference sequence). V was shortened by 3 bases and J by 2 bases, with 29 bases between the two germline ends. The CDR3 loop spans 21 amino acids. The CDR3 DNA sequence: TGTGCCAGTAGTATTGGGATCCCTCTGGAGACCCCGAACAGTCCCTACAATGAGCAGTTCTTC. This sequence encodes CASSIGIPLETPNSPYNEQFF.

V and J are TRBV19 and TRBJ2-3; D is possibly TRBD2 (6 bases). Trimming cost V 3 bases and J 1 base, with 14 bases left between them. Germline values: CDR1 LNHDA, CDR2 SQIVND (reference sequence). The CDR3 totals 16 residues. CDR3 region: CASSMAGRGGTDTQYF. CDR3 sequence (DNA): TGTGCCAGTAGTATGGCGGGGCGGGGTGGCACAGATACGCAGTATTTT.

The CDR3 is CASSYTGPDTQYF. The DNA for the CDR3 is TGTGCCAGCAGTTACACAGGGCCAGATACGCAGTATTTT. The chain uses TRBV6-5 and TRBJ2-3, with D tentatively TRBD1 (6 bases). V gave up 2 bases and J gave up 4 bases, with 7 bases separating them. CDR3 length equals 13 residues. Germline loops: CDR1 MNHEY, CDR2 SVGAGI.

V usage is TRBV5-1 and J usage is TRBJ2-7; D unresolved. Trimming shortened V by 0 bases and J by 1 base, and 14 bases separated the two germline ends. Germline V CDR1 and CDR2: SGHRS, YFSETQ. This CDR3 is built from 16 residues. CDR3 sequence (DNA): TGCGCCAGCAGCTTGGCTGTAGTGAGCCAATCCTACGAGCAGTACTTC. Its protein product is CASSLAVVSQSYEQYF.

The rearrangement uses TRBV4-2 and TRBJ2-3; 7 positions agree with TRBD2. Germline loops: CDR1 LGHNA, CDR2 YNFKEQ. With 0 bases clipped from V and 4 bases from J, the junction kept 7 bases outside the gene matches. This CDR3 contains 16 residues. In nucleotides, the CDR3 is TGTGCCAGCAGCCAAGATTTCAGCGGGGCGGCAGATACGCAGTATTTT. It encodes CASSQDFSGAADTQYF.

The gene calls are TRBV5-1 and TRBJ1-2; TRBD1 matches 7 bases. Germline values: CDR1 SGHRS, CDR2 YFSETQ. V shed 0 bases, J shed 7 bases, and the junction held 9 bases outside the gene matches. The CDR3 spans 15 residues. The CDR3 sequence is CASSLAGGGLSGYTF. CDR3 in DNA: TGCGCCAGCAGCTTGGCTGGAGGGGGCCTCTCTGGCTACACCTTC.

CDR3 loop: CASSSFEGDTEAFF. DNA of the CDR3: TGTGCCAGCAGTTCCTTTGAGGGGGACACTGAAGCTTTCTTT. The chain combines TRBV27 with TRBJ1-1; TRBD1 is a possible D gene (6 bases). V was clipped by 4 bases and J by 3 bases, with 12 bases between them. The CDR3 loop spans 14 amino acids. From germline, CDR1 is MNHEY and CDR2 SMNVEV (reference sequence).

This chain joins TRBV7-9 and TRBJ2-5, with 12 nucleotides matching TRBD2. The CDR3 consists of 16 residues. V dropped 5 bases and J dropped 4; count of bases not matched to a gene: 8. Per germline, CDR1 SEHNR and CDR2 FQNEAQ (reference sequence). The CDR3 nucleotides read TGTGCCAGCAGCCGGACTAGCGGGGCCTGGGGAGAGACCCAGTACTTC. Protein sequence: CASSRTSGAWGETQYF.

Regarding this clone: A read error may produce the germline difference seen at one junction end. The rearrangement links TRBV6-5 to TRBJ2-7; D gene ambiguous. Germline CDR1 is MNHEY and CDR2 is SVGAGI. This CDR3 is 13 amino acids long. The CDR3 loop reads CATSKSVRYEQYF. CDR3 nucleotide sequence: TGTGCCACCAGTAAAAGCGTGCGCTACGAGCAGTACTTC.

This clone has a single count. The CDR3 DNA reads as TGTGCCAGCAGCTTAGGGGCGGTGGGTGAAGCTTTCTTT. This gives the protein CASSLGAVGEAFF. The chain carries TRBV7-9 and TRBJ1-1; D ambiguous. In germline, CDR1 is SEHNR, CDR2 FQNEAQ (reference sequence). V was cut by 1 base and J by 7 bases, with 10 bases left in between. This CDR3 is 13 amino acids long. Filled out from reference TRBV7-9 and TRBJ1-1, the complete variable domain reads DTGVSQNPRHKITKRGQNVTFRCDPISEHNRLYWYRQTLGQGPEFLTYFQNEAQLEKSRLLSDRFSAERPKGSFSTLEIQRTEQGDSAMYLCASSLGAVGEAFFGQGTRLTVV.

V gene TRBV5-1 combines with J gene TRBJ2-3; 9 bases line up with TRBD2. V lost 2 bases, J lost 2 bases, and 9 bases stayed unmatched. The CDR3 contains 17 residues. Germline assignment: CDR1 SGHRS and CDR2 YFSETQ. The DNA for the CDR3 is TGCGCCAGCAGCTTTTTTTTAGCGGGGGACCACACAGATACGCAGTATTTT. Residues: CASSFFLAGDHTDTQYF.

This rearrangement joins TRBV7-8 to TRBJ1-1; D unresolved. The CDR3 is 11 amino acids. Trimming left V 5 bases short and J 9 bases short, with 10 bases between. CDR1 is SGHVS and CDR2 is FQNEAQ in the germline V gene. This CDR3 is CASSPSTQAFF. The CDR3 bases are TGTGCCAGCAGCCCCTCGACACAAGCTTTCTTT.

This clone was counted only a few times. J is TRBJ1-1 and V is TRBV27, with D unclear. The ends were cut back, 5 bases at V and 4 bases at J, with 17 bases in the middle. This CDR3 has 15 residues. CDR1 and CDR2 (germline): MNHEY, SMNVEV (reference sequence). This chain's CDR3 is CASSIKYLRGTEAFF. Written as DNA, the CDR3 is TGTGCCAGCAGTATAAAATACCTACGGGGCACTGAAGCTTTCTTT.

The rearrangement uses TRBV27 and TRBJ2-7, with 10 bases fitting TRBD2. Germline assignment: CDR1 MNHEY and CDR2 SMNVEV (reference sequence). There are 16 residues in the CDR3. DNA of the CDR3: TGTCACAGGGAGCACCTAGCGGGAGTACTCTCCTACGAGCAGTACTTC. As protein: CHREHLAGVLSYEQYF.

This sequence joins TRBV4-3 and TRBJ2-7; 7 bases align to TRBD2. The junction had 11 bases not matched to a gene; V was cut back by 2 bases and J by 4 bases. CDR1 and CDR2 (germline): LGHNA, YSLEER. CDR3 length: 16 amino acids. The CDR3: CASSQHLGLRYYEQYF. Written as DNA, the CDR3 is TGCGCCAGCAGCCAACACTTGGGACTACGATATTACGAGCAGTACTTC.

The chain has TRBV5-4 and TRBJ2-3, with unresolved D. The V end lost 0 bases, the J end lost 6 bases, and 8 bases lay between the germline ends. CDR3 length equals 13 residues. The germline V gene encodes CDR1 SGHNT and CDR2 YYREEE (reference sequence). CDR3 sequence: CASSLDPKDTQYF. DNA for the CDR3: TGTGCCAGCAGCTTGGACCCCAAGGATACGCAGTATTTT.

The chain recombines TRBV7-3 with TRBJ2-1; 9 bases match TRBD1. Germline lookup yields CDR1 SGHTA and CDR2 FQGTGA. Losses at the gene ends were 2 bases for V and 7 bases for J; bases not matched to a gene: 15. The CDR3 totals 18 residues. CDR3 coding DNA: TGTGCCAGCAGCTTATTGCCCTTCCCGGGACAGGGCTATAATGAGCAGTTCTTC. Translating gives CASSLLPFPGQGYNEQFF.